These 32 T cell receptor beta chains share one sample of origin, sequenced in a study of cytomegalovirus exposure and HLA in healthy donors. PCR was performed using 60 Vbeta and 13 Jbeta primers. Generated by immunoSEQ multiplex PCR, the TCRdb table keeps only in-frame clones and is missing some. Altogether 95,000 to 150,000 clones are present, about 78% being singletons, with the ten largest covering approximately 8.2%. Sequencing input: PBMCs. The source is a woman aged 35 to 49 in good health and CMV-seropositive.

The CDR3 spells CASSWPDTNGYTF. As DNA, the CDR3 is TGTGCCAGCAGTTGGCCCGACACAAATGGCTACACCTTC. The chain recombines TRBV6-6 with TRBJ1-2; unclear D gene. Germline V gene sequence: CDR1 MNHNY, CDR2 SVGAGI (reference sequence). The CDR3 runs 13 residues. Trimming stripped 4 bases from V and 6 bases from J, with 12 bases between.

The CDR3 is CATGRWASGGADTQYF. DNA of the CDR3: TGTGCCACGGGCCGATGGGCTAGCGGGGGGGCCGATACGCAGTATTTT. The rearrangement links TRBV15 to TRBJ2-3; 12 nucleotides agree with TRBD2. CDR1 is LNHNV, CDR2 YYDKDF, per germline (reference sequence). Trimming cost V 9 bases and J 6 bases; bases outside gene matches: 13. The CDR3 has 16 residues.

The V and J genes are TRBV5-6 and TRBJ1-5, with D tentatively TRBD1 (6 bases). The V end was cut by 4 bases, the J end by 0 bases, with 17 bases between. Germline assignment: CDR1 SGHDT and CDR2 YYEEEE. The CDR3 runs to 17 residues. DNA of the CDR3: TGTGCCAGCAGCCGGAAGGGCAGGGGCACTAGCAATCAGCCCCAGCATTTT. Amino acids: CASSRKGRGTSNQPQHF.

This CDR3 reads CASSLLGAEQFF. CDR3 in DNA: TGTGCCAGCAGTTTATTGGGGGCCGAGCAGTTCTTC. The chain joins TRBV27 to TRBJ2-1, with D perhaps TRBD1 (6 bases). Trimming removed 1 base at V and 10 bases at J, with 8 bases between. Germline V gives CDR1 MNHEY, CDR2 SMNVEV (reference sequence). The CDR3 is 12 residues long.

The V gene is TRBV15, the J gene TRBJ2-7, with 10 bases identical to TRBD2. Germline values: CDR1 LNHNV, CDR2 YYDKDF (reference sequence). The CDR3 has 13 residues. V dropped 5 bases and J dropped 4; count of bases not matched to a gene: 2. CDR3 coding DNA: TGTGCCACCAGCCTAGCGGGGGATTACGAGCAGTACTTC. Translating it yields CATSLAGDYEQYF.

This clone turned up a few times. The CDR3 bases are TGTGCCAGCAGCTACGGACAGGGGGCGGGATGGAACACTGAAGCTTTCTTT. This codes for CASSYGQGAGWNTEAFF. This chain uses TRBV7-2 with TRBJ1-1, with 11 bases that match TRBD1. The CDR3 is made up of 17 amino acids. Unmatched junction bases numbered 8, after V lost 4 bases and J lost 1 base. Germline V gene data show CDR1 as SGHTA and CDR2 as FQGNSA.

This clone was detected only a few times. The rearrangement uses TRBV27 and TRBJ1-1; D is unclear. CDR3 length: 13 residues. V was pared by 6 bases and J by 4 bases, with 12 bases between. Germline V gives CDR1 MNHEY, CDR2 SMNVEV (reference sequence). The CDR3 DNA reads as TGTGCCAGCAGACTTACTGTAATCACTGAAGCTTTCTTT. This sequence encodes CASRLTVITEAFF.

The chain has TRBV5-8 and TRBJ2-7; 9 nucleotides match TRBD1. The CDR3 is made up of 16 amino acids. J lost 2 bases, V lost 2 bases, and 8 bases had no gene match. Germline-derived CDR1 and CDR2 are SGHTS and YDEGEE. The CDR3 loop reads CASSFDPGTGTYEQYF. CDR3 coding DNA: TGTGCCAGCAGCTTCGATCCGGGGACAGGGACCTACGAGCAGTACTTC.

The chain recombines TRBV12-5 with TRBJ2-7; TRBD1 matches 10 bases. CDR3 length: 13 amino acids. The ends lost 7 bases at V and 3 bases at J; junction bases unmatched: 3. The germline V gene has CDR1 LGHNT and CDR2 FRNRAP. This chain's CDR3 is CASDRTGGYEQYF. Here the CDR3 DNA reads TGTGCTAGTGATAGGACAGGGGGCTACGAGCAGTACTTC.

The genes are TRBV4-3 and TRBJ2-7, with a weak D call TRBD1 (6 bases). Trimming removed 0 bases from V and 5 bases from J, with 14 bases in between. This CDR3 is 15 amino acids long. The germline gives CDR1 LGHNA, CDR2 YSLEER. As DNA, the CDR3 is TGCGCCAGCAGCCAAGAAGGGACAAGACAAGACGAGCAGTACTTC. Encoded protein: CASSQEGTRQDEQYF.

Here the CDR3 DNA reads TGTGCCAGCAGCGAGGGACAGGGATTCGGGGAGCTGTTTTTT. Protein product: CASSEGQGFGELFF. The V call is TRBV9, the J call TRBJ2-2; TRBD1 matches 9 bases. CDR1 and CDR2 from the germline V gene are SGDLS and YYNGEE. The junction had 4 bases not matched to a gene; V was cut back by 3 bases and J by 7 bases. This CDR3 region has 14 residues. Drawing the rest from reference TRBV9 and TRBJ2-2, the complete variable domain is DSGVTQTPKHLITATGQRVTLRCSPRSGDLSVYWYQQSLDQGLQFLIQYYNGEERAKGNILERFSAQQFPDLHSELNLSSLELGDSALYFCASSEGQGFGELFFGEGSRLTVL.

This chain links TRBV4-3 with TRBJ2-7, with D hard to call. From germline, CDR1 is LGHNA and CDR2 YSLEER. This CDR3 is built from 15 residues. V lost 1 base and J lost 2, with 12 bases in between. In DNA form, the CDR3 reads TGCGCCAGCAGCCAAGTGGCATCCCAAGCCTACGAGCAGTACTTC. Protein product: CASSQVASQAYEQYF.

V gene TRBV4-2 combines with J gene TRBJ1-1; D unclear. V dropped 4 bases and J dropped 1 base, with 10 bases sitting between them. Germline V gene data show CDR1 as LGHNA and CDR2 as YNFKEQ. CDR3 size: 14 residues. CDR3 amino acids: CASSRQRENTEAFF. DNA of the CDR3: TGTGCCAGCAGCCGCCAGAGGGAGAACACTGAAGCTTTCTTT.

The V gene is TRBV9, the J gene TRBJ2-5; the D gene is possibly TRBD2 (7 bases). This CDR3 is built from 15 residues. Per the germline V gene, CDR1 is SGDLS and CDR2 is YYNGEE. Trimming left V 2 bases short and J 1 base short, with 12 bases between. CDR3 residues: CASSVGGRPQETQYF. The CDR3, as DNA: TGTGCCAGCAGCGTGGGGGGGCGACCCCAAGAGACCCAGTACTTC.

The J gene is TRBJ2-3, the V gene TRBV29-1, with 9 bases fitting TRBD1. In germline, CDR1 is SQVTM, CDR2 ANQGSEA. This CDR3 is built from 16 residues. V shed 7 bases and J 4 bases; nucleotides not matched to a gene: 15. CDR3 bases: TGCAGCGCCATATCGGGTCACGGGACAGGGCCAGATACGCAGTATTTT. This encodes CSAISGHGTGPDTQYF.

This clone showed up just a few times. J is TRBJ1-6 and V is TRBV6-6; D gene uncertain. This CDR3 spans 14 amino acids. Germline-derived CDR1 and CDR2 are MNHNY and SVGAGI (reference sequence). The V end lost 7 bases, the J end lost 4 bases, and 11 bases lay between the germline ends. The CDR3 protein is CASNTRQYNSPLHF. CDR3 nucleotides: TGTGCCAGCAACACTAGGCAGTATAATTCACCCCTCCACTTT.

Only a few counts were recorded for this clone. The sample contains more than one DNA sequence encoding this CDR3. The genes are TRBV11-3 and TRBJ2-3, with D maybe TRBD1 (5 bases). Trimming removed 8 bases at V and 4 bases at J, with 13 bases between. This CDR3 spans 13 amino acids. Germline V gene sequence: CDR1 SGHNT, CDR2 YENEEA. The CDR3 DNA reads TGTGCCAGCCGCGAAAGGGGCTCAGATACGCAGTATTTT. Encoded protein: CASRERGSDTQYF.

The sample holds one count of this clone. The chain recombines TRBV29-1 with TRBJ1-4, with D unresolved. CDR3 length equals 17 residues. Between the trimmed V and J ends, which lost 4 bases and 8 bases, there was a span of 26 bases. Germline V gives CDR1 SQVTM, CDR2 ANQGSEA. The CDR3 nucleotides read TGCAGCGTTGTCCCCCTTGAACTACAAGGTTCGGAGGAAAAACTGTTTTTT. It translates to CSVVPLELQGSEEKLFF.

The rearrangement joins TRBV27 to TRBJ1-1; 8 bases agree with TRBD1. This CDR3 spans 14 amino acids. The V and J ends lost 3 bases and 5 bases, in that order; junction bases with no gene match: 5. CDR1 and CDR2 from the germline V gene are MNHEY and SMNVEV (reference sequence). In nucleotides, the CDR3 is TGTGCCAGCAGTTTCTACAGGGGGGAGACTGAAGCTTTCTTT. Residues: CASSFYRGETEAFF.

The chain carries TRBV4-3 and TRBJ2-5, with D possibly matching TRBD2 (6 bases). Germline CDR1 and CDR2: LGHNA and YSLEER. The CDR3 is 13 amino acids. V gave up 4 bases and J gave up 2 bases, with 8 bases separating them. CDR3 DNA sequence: TGCGCCAGCAGCCCAGGACTACAAGAGACCCAGTACTTC. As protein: CASSPGLQETQYF.

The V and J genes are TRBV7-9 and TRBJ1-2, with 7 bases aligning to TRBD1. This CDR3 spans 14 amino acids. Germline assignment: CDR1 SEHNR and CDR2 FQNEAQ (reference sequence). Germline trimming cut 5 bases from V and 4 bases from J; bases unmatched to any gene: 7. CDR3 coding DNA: TGTGCCAGCAGCACGGGACAGTTCTTCTATGGCTACACCTTC. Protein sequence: CASSTGQFFYGYTF.

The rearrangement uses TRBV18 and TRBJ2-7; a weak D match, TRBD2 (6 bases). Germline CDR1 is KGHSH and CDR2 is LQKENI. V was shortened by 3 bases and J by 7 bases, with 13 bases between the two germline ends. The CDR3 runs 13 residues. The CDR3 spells CASSPGPGGEQYF. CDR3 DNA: TGTGCCAGCTCACCCGGGCCAGGAGGGGAGCAGTACTTC.

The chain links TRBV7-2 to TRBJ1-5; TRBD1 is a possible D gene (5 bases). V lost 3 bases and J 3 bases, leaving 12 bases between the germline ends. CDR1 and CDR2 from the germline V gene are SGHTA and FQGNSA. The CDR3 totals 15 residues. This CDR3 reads CASSFKGIDNQPQHF. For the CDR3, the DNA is TGTGCCAGCAGCTTCAAGGGGATCGACAATCAGCCCCAGCATTTT.

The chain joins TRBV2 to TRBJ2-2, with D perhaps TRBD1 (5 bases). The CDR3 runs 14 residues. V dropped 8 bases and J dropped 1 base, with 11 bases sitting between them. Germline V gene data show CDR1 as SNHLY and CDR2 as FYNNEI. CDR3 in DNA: TGTGCCAGCCTACAGGAGCAGAACACCGGGGAGCTGTTTTTT. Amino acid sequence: CASLQEQNTGELFF.

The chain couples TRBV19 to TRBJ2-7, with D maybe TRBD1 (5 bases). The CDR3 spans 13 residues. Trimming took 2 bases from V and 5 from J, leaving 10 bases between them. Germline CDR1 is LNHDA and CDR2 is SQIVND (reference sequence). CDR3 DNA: TGTGCCAGTAGTATAAGGTTCAGGGACGAGCAGTACTTC. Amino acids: CASSIRFRDEQYF.

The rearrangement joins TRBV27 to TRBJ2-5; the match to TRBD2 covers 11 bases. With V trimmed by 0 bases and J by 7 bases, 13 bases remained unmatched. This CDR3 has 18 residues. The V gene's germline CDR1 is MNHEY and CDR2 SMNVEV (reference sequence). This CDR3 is CASSLSPDTSGGPRTQYF. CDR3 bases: TGTGCCAGCAGTTTATCTCCCGATACTAGCGGGGGTCCGAGGACCCAGTACTTC.

The CDR3 DNA follows: TGTGCCATCAGTGGGCGGGGGGGGGACAACTACGAGCAGTACTTC. This translates into CAISGRGGDNYEQYF. V and J are TRBV10-3 and TRBJ2-7, with 9 bases that match TRBD2. The CDR3 is 15 residues long. Unmatched junction bases numbered 7, after V lost 4 bases and J lost 3 bases. Germline V CDR1 and CDR2: ENHRY, SYGVKD.

The CDR3 region has the DNA TGTGCCAGCAGTTACTCGACAGGGGGGTATGGCTACACCTTC. Its protein product is CASSYSTGGYGYTF. This rearrangement joins TRBV6-5 to TRBJ1-2, with TRBD1 matching 9 bases. The J segment lost 5 bases and the V segment lost 0 bases, leaving 1 base of the junction unmatched. CDR3 length equals 14 residues. Germline values: CDR1 MNHEY, CDR2 SVGAGI.

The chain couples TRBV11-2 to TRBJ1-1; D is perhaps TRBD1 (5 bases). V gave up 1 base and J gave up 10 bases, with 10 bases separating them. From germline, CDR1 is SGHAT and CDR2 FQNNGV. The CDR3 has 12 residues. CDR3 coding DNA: TGTGCCAGCAGCTTAGGGGTGGGGGGAGCTTTCTTT. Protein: CASSLGVGGAFF. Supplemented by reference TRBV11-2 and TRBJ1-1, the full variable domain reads EAGVAQSPRYKIIEKRQSVAFWCNPISGHATLYWYQQILGQGPKLLIQFQNNGVVDDSQLPKDRFSAERLKGVDSTLKIQPAKLEDSAVYLCASSLGVGGAFFGQGTRLTVV.

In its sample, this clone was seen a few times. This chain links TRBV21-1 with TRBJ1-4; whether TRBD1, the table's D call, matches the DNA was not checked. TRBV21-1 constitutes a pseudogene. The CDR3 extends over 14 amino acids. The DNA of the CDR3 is TGTGCCAGCAGCTCCGGGACATTAAATGAAAAACTGTTTTTT. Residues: CASSSGTLNEKLFF.

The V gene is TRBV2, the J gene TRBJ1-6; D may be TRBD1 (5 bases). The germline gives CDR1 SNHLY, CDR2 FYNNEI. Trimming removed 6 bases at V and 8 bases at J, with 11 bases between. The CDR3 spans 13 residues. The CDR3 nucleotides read TGTGCCAGCAGACCCGGGACTGATTCACCCCTCCACTTT. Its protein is CASRPGTDSPLHF. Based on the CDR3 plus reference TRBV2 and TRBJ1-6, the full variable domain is EPEVTQTPSHQVTQMGQEVILRCVPISNHLYFYWYRQILGQKVEFLVSFYNNEISEKSEIFDDQFSVERPDGSNFTLKIRSTKLEDSAMYFCASRPGTDSPLHFGNGTRLTVT.

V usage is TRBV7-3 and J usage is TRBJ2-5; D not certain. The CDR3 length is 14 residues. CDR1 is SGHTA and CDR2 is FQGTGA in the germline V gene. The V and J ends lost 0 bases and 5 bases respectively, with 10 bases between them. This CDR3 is CASSLTPGGETQYF. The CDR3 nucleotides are TGTGCCAGCAGCTTAACGCCAGGTGGGGAGACCCAGTACTTC.